This T cell receptor (beta chain) was identified during a study of early stage breast cancer tumors. In the study overall: Most invasive tumors, about 75% of the 16, were ER+/PR+/HER2-. The ER+/PR+/HER2- tumors included 7 to 9 ductal and a few lobular carcinomas.

Whole-study findings and limits: Compared with adjacent normal breast tissue, tumors showed roughly 2.5-fold greater T cell density and higher clonality.

CDR1 SGHNT and CDR2 YENEEA come from the germline V gene. The CDR3 consists of 13 residues. The V end was cut by 5 bases, the J end by 1 base, with 9 bases between. In this sample, this clone turned up a few times. Its target is unknown. Sequencing was performed with immunoSEQ multiplex PCR; in TCRdb, only in-frame clones are kept and a portion is missing. The table includes 60,000 to 75,000 clones, around 80% detected once. The TCR originated in a person between 35 and 49 years old with breast cancer. This rearrangement joins TRBV11-3 to TRBJ2-7; D not resolved. The sequenced sample was blood. The CDR3 region is CASSLAESYEQYF. CDR3 nucleotide sequence: TGTGCCAGCAGCCTCGCAGAGTCCTACGAGCAGTACTTC.